The next 26 T cell receptor beta chains were all read from a single sample in a study of OX40 agonist ivuxolimab in advanced cancers. Assay: immunoSEQ multiplex PCR; the TCRdb copy retains only in-frame clones and omits some. This sample has 20,000 to 30,000 clones, with 83% found just once. This specimen was CD4+ or CD8+ T cells sorted from blood, taken in a trial of the OX40 agonist ivuxolimab. The receptors originated from an adult with an advanced solid tumor such as melanoma, head and neck, liver or kidney cancer.

The chain carries TRBV4-3 and TRBJ2-7, with 7 bases that match TRBD1. The V gene's germline CDR1 is LGHNA and CDR2 YSLEER. With V trimmed by 5 bases and J by 2 bases, 6 bases remained unmatched. There are 14 residues in the CDR3. CDR3: CASSTTGNTYEQYF. The CDR3 DNA sequence: TGCGCCAGCAGCACGACAGGGAATACCTACGAGCAGTACTTC.

The chain couples TRBV6-5 to TRBJ1-1; D remains ambiguous. CDR1 and CDR2 from the germline V gene are MNHEY and SVGAGI. The CDR3 totals 14 residues. V gave up 6 bases and J gave up 0 bases, with 11 bases separating them. CDR3 coding DNA: TGTGCCAGCAGCGGTTCACAGTTGAACACTGAAGCTTTCTTT. Translation: CASSGSQLNTEAFF.

This clone was picked up one time. This rearrangement joins TRBV6-5 to TRBJ2-1; 10 positions agree with TRBD2. The length of the CDR3 is 15 residues. Germline CDR1 reads MNHEY; CDR2 reads SVGAGI. J gave up 6 bases and V 7 bases, and 9 bases lay outside the gene matches. CDR3 DNA: TGTGCCAGCAAAAGAATAGCGGGGGGAGGCAATGAGCAGTTCTTC. Encoded protein: CASKRIAGGGNEQFF.

This clone appeared once. V is TRBV28 and J is TRBJ2-1; TRBD2 matches 12 bases. V was pared by 4 bases and J by 7 bases, with 2 bases of the junction left unmatched. The CDR3 length is 14 residues. In germline, CDR1 is MDHEN, CDR2 SYDVKM. The CDR3, as DNA: TGTGCCAGCAGTTCCGGACTAGCGGGGAATGAGCAGTTCTTC. It translates to CASSSGLAGNEQFF.

The CDR3 DNA is TGTGCCAGCAGTTACTTTGAACAGGGGGACCAGCCCCAGCATTTT. It encodes CASSYFEQGDQPQHF. J is TRBJ1-5 and V is TRBV6-6; TRBD1 matches at 8 bases. J gave up 7 bases and V 1 base, and 6 bases lay outside the gene matches. The CDR3 loop spans 15 amino acids. Germline CDR1 MNHNY, CDR2 SVGAGI (reference sequence).

The V call is TRBV5-1, the J call TRBJ1-6; tentatively, D is TRBD1 (5 bases). The V end lost 4 bases, the J end lost 7 bases, and 12 bases lay between the germline ends. Per germline, CDR1 SGHRS and CDR2 YFSETQ. The CDR3 has 14 amino acids. This CDR3 reads CASSPDGANSPLHF. The CDR3 DNA sequence: TGCGCCAGCAGCCCGGACGGGGCCAATTCACCCCTCCACTTT.

The chain recombines TRBV6-1 with TRBJ2-7, with 9 bases matching TRBD1. Germline CDR1 reads MNHNS; CDR2 reads SASEGT. V was clipped by 4 bases and J by 4 bases; unmatched bases: 8. The CDR3 loop spans 15 amino acids. The CDR3: CASSAPGQGKYEQYF. The DNA of the CDR3 is TGTGCCAGCAGTGCGCCGGGACAGGGCAAGTACGAGCAGTACTTC.

Comments on this clone: Additional DNA sequences in this sample encode the identical CDR3. The chain recombines TRBV4-1 with TRBJ1-3; D is possibly TRBD1 (6 bases). The CDR3 has 14 amino acids. V dropped 4 bases and J dropped 2 bases, with 9 bases sitting between them. The germline CDR1 and CDR2 sequences are MGHRA and YSYEKL. The CDR3 DNA sequence: TGCGCCAGCAGCCCCAACAGGGCTGGAAACACCATATATTTT. Translation: CASSPNRAGNTIYF.

The chain employs TRBV7-9 and TRBJ1-3, with D perhaps matching TRBD1 (5 bases). Per the germline V gene, CDR1 is SEHNR and CDR2 is FQNEAQ (reference sequence). The CDR3 length is 19 residues. Trimming removed 0 bases at V and 0 bases at J, with 18 bases between. The CDR3 here is CASSLAGYRPQSSGNTIYF. CDR3 DNA sequence: TGTGCCAGCAGCTTAGCAGGGTACAGGCCCCAGAGCTCTGGAAACACCATATATTTT. The whole variable domain, filled in from reference TRBV7-9 and TRBJ1-3, reads DTGVSQNPRHKITKRGQNVTFRCDPISEHNRLYWYRQTLGQGPEFLTYFQNEAQLEKSRLLSDRFSAERPKGSFSTLEIQRTEQGDSAMYLCASSLAGYRPQSSGNTIYFGEGSWLTVV.

The chain carries TRBV27 and TRBJ1-2, with 8 bases identical to TRBD1. Germline trimming cut 4 bases from V and 2 bases from J; bases unmatched to any gene: 0. CDR3 length: 13 amino acids. Per the germline V gene, CDR1 is MNHEY and CDR2 is SMNVEV (reference sequence). CDR3 nucleotide sequence: TGTGCCAGCAGTTGGGACAGGAACTATGGCTACACCTTC. It translates to CASSWDRNYGYTF.

The chain joins TRBV7-9 to TRBJ1-1; D is ambiguous. Looked up from germline, CDR1 is SEHNR and CDR2 is FQNEAQ (reference sequence). Trimming took 8 bases from V and 6 from J, leaving 13 bases between them. The CDR3 runs to 12 residues. CDR3 sequence: CASGLVGPEAFF. The CDR3 DNA sequence: TGTGCCAGCGGCCTAGTGGGTCCTGAAGCTTTCTTT.

The rearrangement uses TRBV7-6 and TRBJ1-3; no definite D call. CDR3 size: 15 residues. Trimming removed 0 bases from V and 4 bases from J, with 10 bases in between. Germline loops: CDR1 SGHVS, CDR2 FNYEAQ. The CDR3 DNA sequence: TGTGCCAGCAGCTTAGCTTCGTCTCGAGGAAACACCATATATTTT. Amino acids: CASSLASSRGNTIYF.

The chain has TRBV7-8 and TRBJ2-4; tentative D call: TRBD1 (6 bases). V lost 5 bases and J lost 8, with 19 bases in between. The germline gives CDR1 SGHVS, CDR2 FQNEAQ. This CDR3 contains 15 residues. CDR3 protein: CASSLEGTKGDIQYF. CDR3 coding DNA: TGTGCCAGCAGCCTAGAGGGGACAAAGGGAGACATTCAGTACTTC.

The chain has TRBV5-1 and TRBJ2-1, with a weak D call TRBD2 (5 bases). The CDR3 has 13 residues. Germline CDR1 and CDR2: SGHRS and YFSETQ. Trimming removed 3 bases at V and 7 bases at J, with 11 bases between. The CDR3 reads CASSSGRGNEQFF. The DNA for the CDR3 is TGCGCCAGCAGCTCGGGTCGGGGAAATGAGCAGTTCTTC.

This clone was counted a single time. The chain joins TRBV9 to TRBJ1-3; D unresolved. This CDR3 is 18 amino acids long. Germline loops: CDR1 SGDLS, CDR2 YYNGEE. The V end was cut by 4 bases, the J end by 2 bases, with 22 bases between. The CDR3 DNA reads as TGTGCCAGCAGCCCGCGGACGGGGAGTAGGAGCCCTGGAAACACCATATATTTT. Encoded protein: CASSPRTGSRSPGNTIYF.

In the case of this clone: Because it lacks the conserved phenylalanine or tryptophan at the end, this CDR3 is likely a read error. It is unclear where the CDR3 begins or ends on the DNA, so no DNA is shown, and the CDR3 is as TCRdb lists it. This sequence joins TRBV2 and TRBJ1-1. In germline, CDR1 is SNHLY, CDR2 FYNNEI. Counting both end residues, the CDR3 totals 13 amino acids. CDR3 region: CASPGRVNTGLVL.

This clone was counted a few times. The rearrangement links TRBV2 to TRBJ2-7; 9 bases are a match to TRBD2. Germline V gene data show CDR1 as SNHLY and CDR2 as FYNNEI. The J segment lost 3 bases and the V segment lost 8 bases, leaving 8 bases of the junction unmatched. The CDR3 length is 14 residues. CDR3 nucleotide sequence: TGTGCCAGCGGCGGGGGGGGTCGGAACTACGAGCAGTACTTC. Encoded protein: CASGGGGRNYEQYF.

The chain has TRBV29-1 and TRBJ2-1; 11 bases agree with TRBD2. Per germline, CDR1 SQVTM and CDR2 ANQGSEA. The junction had 1 base not matched to a gene; V was cut back by 5 bases and J by 4 bases. The CDR3 sequence is 13 residues long. Written as DNA, the CDR3 is TGCAGCGTTAGACTAGCGGGGTACAATGAGCAGTTCTTC. This gives the protein CSVRLAGYNEQFF.

The chain carries TRBV4-3 and TRBJ1-1; D might be TRBD1 (6 bases). The V and J ends lost 2 bases and 5 bases respectively, with 18 bases between them. This CDR3 comprises 16 residues. The germline gives CDR1 LGHNA, CDR2 YSLEER. The CDR3 reads CASSQLTQGSGTEAFF. CDR3 DNA sequence: TGCGCCAGCAGCCAACTTACACAGGGCTCGGGGACTGAAGCTTTCTTT.

The rearrangement links TRBV4-3 to TRBJ2-2; 11 bases match TRBD2. This CDR3 spans 15 amino acids. V was pared by 0 bases and J by 6 bases, with 0 bases of the junction left unmatched. Per germline, CDR1 LGHNA and CDR2 YSLEER. CDR3 sequence (DNA): TGCGCCAGCAGCCAAGATAGCGGGGGGGCCGGGGAGCTGTTTTTT. Residues: CASSQDSGGAGELFF.

V gene TRBV7-8 combines with J gene TRBJ2-2; perhaps TRBD2 as D (5 bases). The V gene's germline CDR1 is SGHVS and CDR2 FQNEAQ. Trimming stripped 4 bases from V and 0 bases from J, with 9 bases between. The length of the CDR3 is 15 residues. The CDR3: CASSSRRSNTGELFF. DNA of the CDR3: TGTGCCAGCAGCTCCCGGAGGTCGAACACCGGGGAGCTGTTTTTT.

The genes are TRBV14 and TRBJ1-6, with 8 bases lining up with TRBD1. V dropped 5 bases and J dropped 7; count of bases not matched to a gene: 7. Per germline, CDR1 SGHDN and CDR2 FVKESK. This CDR3 has 15 residues. The CDR3 DNA reads as TGTGCCAGCAGCTTTAGACAGGGGAGGAATTCACCCCTCCACTTT. It yields the protein CASSFRQGRNSPLHF.

J is TRBJ2-7 and V is TRBV27, with D uncertain. Germline V gene sequence: CDR1 MNHEY, CDR2 SMNVEV (reference sequence). Trimming took off 7 bases at V and 0 bases at J, with 19 bases between the two ends. The CDR3 loop spans 16 amino acids. The CDR3 reads CASTPSLGHSSYEQYF. The CDR3 DNA is TGTGCCAGCACCCCTTCATTAGGGCACAGCTCCTACGAGCAGTACTTC.

The chain carries TRBV11-2 and TRBJ2-7; TRBD2 is a possible D gene (5 bases). From germline, CDR1 is SGHAT and CDR2 FQNNGV. CDR3 length equals 12 residues. Deletions cut 1 base from V and 6 bases from J, with 7 bases between. CDR3 protein: CASSLGGIEQYF. The CDR3 nucleotides are TGTGCCAGCAGCTTAGGAGGGATCGAGCAGTACTTC. The full variable domain, in which reference TRBV11-2 and TRBJ2-7 provide the parts outside the CDR3, is EAGVAQSPRYKIIEKRQSVAFWCNPISGHATLYWYQQILGQGPKLLIQFQNNGVVDDSQLPKDRFSAERLKGVDSTLKIQPAKLEDSAVYLCASSLGGIEQYFGPGTRLTVT.

V is TRBV6-1 and J is TRBJ1-2; the D gene is possibly TRBD1 (6 bases). CDR3 length: 17 amino acids. V was clipped by 3 bases and J by 2 bases, with 19 bases between them. Germline loops: CDR1 MNHNS, CDR2 SASEGT. DNA of the CDR3: TGTGCCAGCAGTGACCCCGACAGGCCCCGAAAGAACTATGGCTACACCTTC. Translation: CASSDPDRPRKNYGYTF.

This clone was found once. V is TRBV2 and J is TRBJ2-7; possibly TRBD1 for D (5 bases). Trimming removed 0 bases at V and 6 bases at J, with 12 bases between. Per germline, CDR1 SNHLY and CDR2 FYNNEI. The CDR3 is made up of 14 amino acids. Here the CDR3 DNA reads TGTGCCAGCAGTGAAGCGGGGCCCGGACCCGAGCAGTACTTC. It is translated as CASSEAGPGPEQYF.